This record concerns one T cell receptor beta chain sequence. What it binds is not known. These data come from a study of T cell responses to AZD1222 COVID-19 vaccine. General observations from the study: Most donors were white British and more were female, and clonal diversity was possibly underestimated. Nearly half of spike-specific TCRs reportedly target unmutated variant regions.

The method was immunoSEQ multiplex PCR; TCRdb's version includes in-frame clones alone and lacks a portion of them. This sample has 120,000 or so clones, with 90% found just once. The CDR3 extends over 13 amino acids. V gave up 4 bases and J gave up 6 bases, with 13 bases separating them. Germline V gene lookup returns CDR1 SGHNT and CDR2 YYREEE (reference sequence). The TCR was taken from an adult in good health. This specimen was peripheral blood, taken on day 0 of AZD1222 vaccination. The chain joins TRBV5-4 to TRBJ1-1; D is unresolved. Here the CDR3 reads CASSPEGFAEAFF. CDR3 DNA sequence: TGTGCCAGCAGCCCGGAAGGATTTGCTGAAGCTTTCTTT.